This entry concerns a single T cell receptor (beta chain). The data were taken from a study of blood T cell repertoires in COVID-19. Study overall: Samples of COVID-19 (acute and convalescent) were obtained from the United States, Italy and Spain.

In the original workflow: Nucleated cell counts were estimated from reference gene primer amplification. Assay: immunoSEQ multiplex PCR; the TCRdb copy retains only in-frame clones and omits some. V, J and clone size were drawn from that table, and D and trimming were deduced from the DNA. Of roughly 100,000 clones listed, approximately 77% are singletons. This clonotype was sampled from a woman of 80 years or more with acute or convalescent COVID-19. Sequencing was performed on peripheral blood.

The CDR3 nucleotides are TGTGCCAGCGACTCGGGGGGGAACGATGGCTACACCTTC. This codes for CASDSGGNDGYTF. This sequence joins TRBV7-9 and TRBJ1-2; D possibly corresponds to TRBD1 (5 bases). This CDR3 is 13 amino acids long. V lost 8 bases and J 6 bases, leaving 16 bases between the germline ends. Germline V gene lookup returns CDR1 SEHNR and CDR2 FQNEAQ (reference sequence).